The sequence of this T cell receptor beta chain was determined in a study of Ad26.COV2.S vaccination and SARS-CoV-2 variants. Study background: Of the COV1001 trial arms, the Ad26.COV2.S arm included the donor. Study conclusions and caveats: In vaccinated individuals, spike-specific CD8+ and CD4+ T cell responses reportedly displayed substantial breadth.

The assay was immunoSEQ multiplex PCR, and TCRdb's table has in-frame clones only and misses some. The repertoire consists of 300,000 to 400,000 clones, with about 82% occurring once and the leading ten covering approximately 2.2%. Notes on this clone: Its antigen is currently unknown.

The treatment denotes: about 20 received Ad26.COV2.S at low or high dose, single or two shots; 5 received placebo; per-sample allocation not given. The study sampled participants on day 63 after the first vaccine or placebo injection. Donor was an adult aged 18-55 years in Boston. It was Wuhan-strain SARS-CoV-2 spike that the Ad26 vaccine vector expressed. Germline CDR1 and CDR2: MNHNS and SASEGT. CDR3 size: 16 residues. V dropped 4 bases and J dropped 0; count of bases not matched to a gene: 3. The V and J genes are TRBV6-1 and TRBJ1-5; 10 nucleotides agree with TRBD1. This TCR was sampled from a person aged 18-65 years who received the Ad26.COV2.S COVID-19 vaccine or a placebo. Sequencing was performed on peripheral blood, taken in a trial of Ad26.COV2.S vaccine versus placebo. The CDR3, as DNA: TGTGCCAGCAGTGGGGGACAGGGGTATAGCAATCAGCCCCAGCATTTT. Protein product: CASSGGQGYSNQPQHF.